The source of this T cell receptor beta chain is a study of regulatory T cells in long-lasting Graves disease (dated by TCRdb to about 2021). A note on the overall study: Antithyroid drugs had been taken for less than 3 months by newly diagnosed Graves' disease patients. Persistent Graves' disease patients were compared with newly diagnosed Graves' disease patients by peripheral blood TCR sequencing and RNA sequencing. The study was conducted in China and was registered as a clinical trial. A total of roughly 33 samples were covered by TCR sequencing, comprising around 13 persistent and some 20 newly diagnosed Graves' disease patients. What the authors observed across the whole study: A larger number of public clonotypes was shared among persistent patients (about 2,700) than among newly diagnosed patients (about 990). The authors noted that the small sample size was a limitation that may lower accuracy. Lower TCR Shannon entropy and fewer highly expanded clones were observed in persistent Graves' disease patients than in newly diagnosed patients, which suggested clonal expansion. Sequencing and analysis were restricted to the TCR beta chain. Preferential use of TRBV28, TRBJ1-2 and TRBJ2-5 was observed in persistent disease, whereas TRBV20-1 and TRBJ2-1 were favored in newly diagnosed disease. Only peripheral blood was studied, because thyroid tissue, the primary lesion, was inaccessible.

The label giving this sample's time point can be read as: newly diagnosed GD, antithyroid drugs for less than 3 months. RNA was extracted from PBMCs in TRIzol for both TCR sequencing and RNA sequencing. The diagnosis of Graves' disease was made according to American Thyroid Association guidelines. Patients for the study were recruited at an endocrinology department in Xi'an, China. Each patient gave approximately 10 milliliters of peripheral blood, collected in an EDTA anticoagulant tube. Ficoll Paque Plus density gradient separation was used to isolate PBMCs, and no further T cell sorting was done. An Agilent 2100 Bioanalyzer and agarose gel were used to check RNA quality, while a NanoDrop 2000 measured RNA concentration. This clonotype appeared a few times. The antigen it binds to is not known. Base quality data are lacking; no much larger clone is found one base away. Library creation used multiplex PCR. Sequencer: Illumina HiSeq 4000. CDR3 regions were amplified by Arm-PCR with iRepertoire HTBI primers to construct TCR beta libraries. Before sequencing, the PCR products went through gel purification. The original methods were these. Gene usage analysis of CDR3 amino acid clonotypes used the approximately 62 TRBV and some 15 TRBJ segments found across samples. COPE and FqMerger were used to merge filtered high-quality paired reads into contigs. Contigs were aligned with BLAST to IMGT TRBV, TRBD and TRBJ reference genes, and CDR3 was defined per IMGT. Clonotypes above 0.1% frequency were classified as highly expanded clones. Repertoire diversity was measured by Shannon entropy, and V-J evenness by the Gini coefficient. A clonotype found in more than one individual was treated as public. TCRdb reprocessed the public reads (quality trimming at Q25 with fastp, clone calling with MiXCR) and kept in-frame beta chains. Here each entry gathers all rows of one CDR3 protein and keeps the most common genes and DNA. The V and J calls and clone size come from TCRdb's table, not from the authors' own analysis. Here the sample has about 420,000 distinct CDR3 sequences; about a sixth occur a single time. In total, the top ten clones hold about 25% of the sample.

The junction carries 12 bases between V and J, which are trimmed by 3 bases and 6 bases respectively. Its CDR3 holds 14 amino acids, cysteine through phenylalanine. The read is trimmed to its CDR3 DNA, 42 bases read in frame from base 1. CDR1 is given as MNHEY and CDR2 as SMNVEV, both from the germline V gene (reference sequence). These same records also appear under a second study, on T cells in Graves' hyperthyroidism and ophthalmopathy. From that second study: Stable Graves' hyperthyroidism was defined as no progression to ophthalmopathy during 18 months of follow-up. Hyperthyroidism patients were aged 18 to 65 years and newly diagnosed, with disease duration of less than 2 months. Exclusion was applied to patients with uncontrolled infections, other autoimmune diseases, pregnancy or lactation. Diagnoses relied on clinical symptoms, serum thyroxine and TRAb, thyroid ultrasound and orbital computed tomography. The TCR CDR3 was subjected to a first round of RT-PCR using the HTBI primer set and the Qiagen OneStep RT-PCR kit. Most expanded thyroid clonotypes (frequency above 0.001) were also detected in blood, suggesting blood repertoires may reflect thyroid immune responses. A model built on a 13 V-J signature distinguished ophthalmopathy from stable hyperthyroidism, reaching approximately 89% sensitivity and around 81% specificity in cross-validation and 80%/75% in testing. In validation, the model predicted progression to ophthalmopathy with 60% to 71% sensitivity and approximately 74% specificity, a median of approximately 6.7 months before onset. To identify TCR V-J signatures that set the groups apart, the researchers used a discovery cohort of 100 patients, made up of under 45 with Graves' ophthalmopathy and some 56 with stable Graves' hyperthyroidism. Prospective prediction of ophthalmopathy was tested in an independent validation cohort of fewer than 20 hyperthyroidism patients and 15 to 17 patients who later progressed to ophthalmopathy. For training and testing, the 100 or so patients in the discovery cohort were randomly divided in a 7:3 ratio. In about 6 Graves' hyperthyroidism patients, the study also compared T-cell repertoires from thyroid tissue with T-cell repertoires from blood. Following sampling, methimazole starting at 30 mg daily was given to hyperthyroidism patients, and high-dose intravenous methylprednisolone was given to ophthalmopathy patients. A second multiplex PCR round built the libraries, followed by size selection and purification. The libraries were sequenced on an Illumina HiSeq2000 using paired-end 100 bp reads. SOAPnuke was used to process the raw data, with reads discarded if the reads contained adapters or uncalled bases, had a mean Phred below 15, or lacked an exact constant-primer or identifier match. High-quality paired reads were merged with COPE v1.2.5, and unique nucleotide sequences were defined as clonotypes. Clonotypes were aligned to IMGT TRBV, TRBD and TRBJ reference segments using MiTCR v1.1. Analysis was restricted to V-J combinations with a frequency above 0.0001, which covered 99% to 99.2% of repertoires. The TCS score was defined as F50 (clonal expansion) divided by E x V (chaos), with BLOSUM62-based TCRdist calculated between CDR3 peptides within each V-J. Welch's t-statistics and random forest reduced roughly 530 V-J features to 10 to 15, which were used in a naive Bayes classifier (R e1071). No statistical method was used to fix the sample size in advance, and group allocation was not hidden from the investigators. The paper reports TCR Vbeta CDR3 sequencing of roughly 140 peripheral blood samples: approximately 41 ophthalmopathy, under 80 hyperthyroidism and around 17 progressor patients.

The clonotype was recovered from a woman aged 18-35 years with Graves disease. Donor details come from another sample of the same person, matched by shared clones. The sequencing used peripheral blood mononuclear cells (PBMCs), collected at new diagnosis, from a patient treated with antithyroid drugs. The chain links TRBV27 with TRBJ1-5, and possibly TRBD1, on 6 matching bases. The CDR3 region has the sequence CASSFKGDAQPQHF. The nucleotides read TGTGCCAGCAGTTTTAAGGGGGATGCTCAGCCCCAGCATTTT.